The clone carrying this T cell receptor beta chain was counted at least ten times. Its target is unknown. Unmatched junction bases numbered 12, after V lost 5 bases and J lost 5 bases. The CDR3 runs to 16 residues. Germline V CDR1 and CDR2: SEHNR, FQNEAQ (reference sequence). The data are from a study of early T cells in non-severe SARS-CoV-2 infection. Study at large: Chains were not paired, and sequencing was done on bulk RNA from unsorted whole blood.

Findings of the study overall: Missing private and CD4 specificities, VDJdb matching favored anti-spike CD8 responses.

Separate cDNA molecules each had unique molecular identifiers attached to them. TCRdb redid the calling of the 5' RACE reads with MiXCR, one entry per CDR3 protein. The top ten clones hold roughly 8.3% of a sample with about 48,000 distinct CDR3 sequences, around a tenth of them seen once. The material sequenced was whole blood. The clonotype was recovered from an adult who was a healthcare worker with PCR-confirmed SARS-CoV-2 infection or an uninfected control (not recorded which). This chain joins TRBV7-9 and TRBJ1-2; 9 nucleotides align to TRBD1. This CDR3 reads CASSIRDRESSYGYTF. The CDR3 bases are TGTGCCAGCAGCATCCGGGACAGGGAATCCTCTTATGGCTACACCTTC.